This T cell receptor (beta chain) stems from a study of beta chain features in type 1 diabetes. Findings and caveats of the study: VDJ junctions sequenced from type 1 diabetes patients showed fewer insertions and more deletions. Within each of all four CD4+ subsets, Type 1 diabetes patients had TCRB CDR3s that were moderately but significantly shorter.

CDR1 is SNHLY and CDR2 is FYNNEI in the germline V gene. V lost 4 bases to trimming and J lost 5 bases; unmatched junction nucleotides: 7. The CDR3 runs 14 residues. Every bit of the isolated RNA underwent reverse transcription, so sequencing read expressed TCRB transcripts. The method was immunoSEQ multiplex PCR; TCRdb's version includes in-frame clones alone and lacks a portion of them. Of roughly 290,000 clones in the sample, around 16% were seen once. With respect to this clone: Its antigen is as yet unknown.

Sequenced input: naive CD4+ T cells from blood. The J gene is TRBJ2-5, the V gene TRBV2; 7 positions agree with TRBD1. This TCR derives from a young man with type 1 diabetes. CDR3 sequence: CASSGETGSETQYF. As DNA, the CDR3 is TGTGCCAGCAGTGGAGAGACAGGGTCGGAGACCCAGTACTTC.